This TCR beta chain was identified during a study of T-cell memory formation after mild COVID-19. Study-wide points: A balance of CD4 and CD8 characterized clones contracting day 15 to 85, whereas later expanders leaned CD4+. Researchers found some responding clones in pre-infection memory, a sign that cross-reactive memory joined.

Using its own MiXCR run on the 5' RACE reads, TCRdb lists one record per CDR3 protein. The repertoire includes about 130,000 distinct CDR3 sequences, about a sixth of them detected once, and 5% to 5.5% sits in the top ten. On this clonotype: Its antigen is undetermined.

The CDR3 sequence is 14 residues long. Per germline, CDR1 MNHEY and CDR2 SVGEGT. V gave up 7 bases and J gave up 7 bases; unmatched junction bases: 9. Sequenced: PBMCs or a T cell subset sorted from them (not recorded which). The chain joins TRBV6-2 or TRBV6-3 to TRBJ1-5, with TRBD1 identical over 8 bases. This TCR was recovered from a man in his late teens or twenties who had mild COVID-19 (a few samples of this study predate the infection). Cell type and time point are not known. The DNA of the CDR3 is TGTGCCAGCACCAACAGGGGGGGGCGGCAGCCCCAGCATTTT. This encodes CASTNRGGRQPQHF.